Each of the 14 T cell receptor beta chains below was sequenced from the same sample in a study of blood T cell repertoires in COVID-19. This table comes from immunoSEQ multiplex PCR, and its TCRdb copy is limited to in-frame clones, with some not included. The sample includes 170,000 or so clones, 88% seen only once; the top ten take more than 6.5%. The sequenced sample was PBMCs or T cells enriched from blood (not recorded which). The receptors shown here come from a woman between 45 and 60 years old who had recovered from COVID-19.

V usage is TRBV6-5 and J usage is TRBJ1-2; 8 nucleotides align to TRBD1. Trimming took 7 bases from V and 7 from J; bases not matched to a gene: 14. Germline V gives CDR1 MNHEY, CDR2 SVGAGI. This CDR3 contains 15 residues. CDR3 protein: CASTHGGTGYRGYTF. The CDR3 nucleotides read TGTGCCAGCACCCACGGGGGGACAGGTTATCGTGGCTACACCTTC.

The V call is TRBV6-5, the J call TRBJ1-3; no clear D. CDR1 is MNHEY, CDR2 SVGAGI, per germline. V gave up 5 bases and J gave up 0 bases, with 11 bases separating them. The CDR3 totals 15 residues. CDR3 nucleotide sequence: TGTGCCAGCAGTAACGTGAGGCACTCTGGAAACACCATATATTTT. Translating it yields CASSNVRHSGNTIYF.

The chain employs TRBV4-1 and TRBJ2-1; 7 positions agree with TRBD2. CDR1 and CDR2 (germline): MGHRA, YSYEKL. Trimming took 0 bases from V and 8 from J; bases not matched to a gene: 13. The length of the CDR3 is 17 residues. The CDR3 DNA follows: TGCGCCAGCAGCCAAGATGTTCCAGCGGGGTCCTGGGATGAGCAGTTCTTC. Residues: CASSQDVPAGSWDEQFF.

The rearrangement links TRBV11-3 to TRBJ1-1, with 11 bases matching TRBD1. The V gene end was trimmed by 8 bases and the J gene end by 0 bases; junction bases not matched to a gene: 8. This CDR3 is built from 16 residues. Looked up from germline, CDR1 is SGHNT and CDR2 is YENEEA. The CDR3 region has the DNA TGTGCCAGCGCCCGGGACAGGGGGTCCCTGAACACTGAAGCTTTCTTT. Translating gives CASARDRGSLNTEAFF.

The chain links TRBV27 to TRBJ2-3; 9 bases align to TRBD1. The germline V gene encodes CDR1 MNHEY and CDR2 SMNVEV (reference sequence). Trimming removed 6 bases from V and 2 bases from J; junction bases left unmatched: 12. The CDR3 totals 17 residues. The CDR3 region is CASSQRDRAIFTDTQYF. DNA of the CDR3: TGTGCCAGCAGCCAAAGGGACAGGGCAATTTTCACAGATACGCAGTATTTT.

CDR3 residues: CASSFDRGKQEKLFF. The CDR3 DNA follows: TGCGCCAGCAGTTTCGACAGGGGAAAGCAAGAAAAACTGTTTTTT. The chain employs TRBV5-1 and TRBJ1-4, with 8 bases identical to TRBD1. The V gene end was trimmed by 5 bases and the J gene end by 8 bases; junction bases not matched to a gene: 11. Germline CDR1 and CDR2: SGHRS and YFSETQ. This CDR3 region has 15 residues. Full variable domain (remainder filled in from reference TRBV5-1 and TRBJ1-4): KAGVTQTPRYLIKTRGQQVTLSCSPISGHRSVSWYQQTPGQGLQFLFEYFSETQRNKGNFPGRFSGRQFSNSRSEMNVSTLELGDSALYLCASSFDRGKQEKLFFGSGTQLSVL.

This chain links TRBV3-1 (or the pseudogene TRBV3-2) with TRBJ2-1; D may be TRBD2 (5 bases). Trimming took off 3 bases at V and 6 bases at J, with 9 bases between the two ends. The CDR3 is made up of 13 amino acids. Per germline, CDR1 LGHDT and CDR2 YNNKEL (reference sequence). CDR3: CASSHGAGNEQFF. The CDR3 bases are TGTGCCAGCAGCCATGGTGCGGGCAATGAGCAGTTCTTC.

This clone was detected only once. The rearrangement uses TRBV9 and TRBJ2-3; 12 bases fit TRBD2. The V and J ends lost 0 bases and 0 bases, in that order; junction bases with no gene match: 5. The germline V gene encodes CDR1 SGDLS and CDR2 YYNGEE. The CDR3 consists of 18 residues. The CDR3 sequence is CASSVGLAGGSSTDTQYF. CDR3 bases: TGTGCCAGCAGCGTAGGGCTAGCGGGGGGGTCCAGCACAGATACGCAGTATTTT.

The V and J genes are TRBV6-5 and TRBJ1-3; D gene unclear. CDR1 and CDR2 (germline): MNHEY, SVGAGI. Trimming took off 7 bases at V and 0 bases at J, with 13 bases between the two ends. This CDR3 comprises 15 residues. The CDR3 loop reads CASKTDGGSGNTIYF. The CDR3 DNA follows: TGTGCCAGCAAGACGGACGGAGGCTCTGGAAACACCATATATTTT.

The chain links TRBV5-1 to TRBJ2-1, with D possibly being TRBD2 (7 bases). CDR3 size: 15 residues. The V end was cut by 2 bases, the J end by 8 bases, with 17 bases between. In germline, CDR1 is SGHRS, CDR2 YFSETQ. CDR3 DNA sequence: TGCGCCAGCAGCTTCGAGGGGGGGCCTGGGTATGAGCAGTTCTTC. This codes for CASSFEGGPGYEQFF.

CDR3 residues: CASSFRQGNPSYEQYF. CDR3 nucleotide sequence: TGTGCCAGCAGCTTCAGGCAGGGGAACCCCTCCTACGAGCAGTACTTC. The chain carries TRBV7-8 and TRBJ2-7; a possible D gene is TRBD1 (6 bases). V lost 3 bases, J lost 0 bases, and 15 bases lay in between. CDR1 is SGHVS, CDR2 FQNEAQ, per germline. This CDR3 is built from 16 residues.

The table lists this clone with a few counts. This sequence joins TRBV6-5 and TRBJ2-5; 7 bases are a match to TRBD2. This CDR3 is 14 amino acids long. V was pared by 5 bases and J by 9 bases, with 12 bases of the junction left unmatched. Looked up from germline, CDR1 is MNHEY and CDR2 is SVGAGI. The CDR3 reads CASSPGRGVVAQYF. The DNA of the CDR3 is TGTGCCAGCAGTCCCGGACGGGGGGTCGTGGCCCAGTACTTC.

The V gene is TRBV4-3, the J gene TRBJ1-2; D is possibly TRBD1 (6 bases). Trimming cost V 8 bases and J 2 bases, with 15 bases left between them. The CDR3 has 14 amino acids. Looked up from germline, CDR1 is LGHNA and CDR2 is YSLEER. CDR3 DNA sequence: TGCGCCAGCTGTGTCTTCGGACAGAACTATGGCTACACCTTC. Residues: CASCVFGQNYGYTF.

V gene TRBV12-3 or TRBV12-4 combines with J gene TRBJ2-7, with D possibly TRBD1 on 5 matching bases. The CDR3 is 12 amino acids. Deletions cut 6 bases from V and 5 bases from J, with 11 bases between. The CDR3 DNA follows: TGTGCCAGCAGAGGACAATCGGACGAGCAGTACTTC. Protein: CASRGQSDEQYF.